The clone carrying this TCR beta chain occurred a few times. The data stem from a study of T cells in Graves' hyperthyroidism and ophthalmopathy. TCR beta CDR3 regions were amplified from RNA. The HTBI primer set drove a first-round RT-PCR of the TCR CDR3. TCRdb re-called the multiplex PCR reads with MiXCR, one entry per CDR3 protein. In the table there are some 440,000 distinct CDR3 sequences, 15% to 19% of which are singletons. This CDR3 spans 15 amino acids. The ends were cut back, 0 bases at V and 4 bases at J, with 11 bases in the middle. Germline CDR1 and CDR2: LNHNV and YYDKDF (reference sequence).

The sequenced material came from blood. This receptor was obtained from a woman in her late teens or twenties with Graves' hyperthyroidism. V gene TRBV15 combines with J gene TRBJ2-3; D not resolved. CDR3 residues: CATSRDQDLADTQYF. DNA for the CDR3: TGTGCCACCAGCAGAGATCAGGATCTCGCAGATACGCAGTATTTT.